The 3 T cell receptor beta chains listed next were all sequenced from one sample in a study of post-analysis software for immune sequencing data. Prepared TCR beta cDNA libraries contained unique molecular identifiers. Each CDR3 protein gets one entry after TCRdb re-called the PCR reads with MiXCR. The sample consists of roughly 730,000 distinct CDR3 sequences, 25% to 30% of them appearing once. Study-wide findings and caveats: TRBV5-6, TRBV5-1 and TRBV20-1 belonged to a set of about five TRBV segments that were more frequent in patients than controls.

Their target antigens are unknown. The specimen sequenced was blood. All receptors derive from a girl aged 5-17 years with multiple sclerosis.

A few counts support this clonotype. V usage is TRBV6-1 and J usage is TRBJ1-1, with D perhaps TRBD1 (5 bases). The CDR3 covers 13 residues. V gave up 1 base and J gave up 4 bases, with 7 bases separating them. Germline V gene lookup returns CDR1 MNHNS and CDR2 SASEGT. In DNA, the CDR3 is TGTGCCAGCAGTGAAGTCAGGGCCACTGAAGCTTTCTTT. This gives the protein CASSEVRATEAFF.

This chain joins TRBV12-3 or TRBV12-4 and TRBJ2-3; the D gene is possibly TRBD2 (5 bases). V dropped 1 base and J dropped 10 bases, with 18 bases sitting between them. The CDR3 consists of 15 residues. For the CDR3, the DNA is TGTGCCAGCAGTTTAGGGGCTAGCAATGCGGATGCGCAGTATTTT. Translating it yields CASSLGASNADAQYF.

In its sample, this clonotype was seen once. V and J are TRBV6-1 and TRBJ2-1; 8 nucleotides align to TRBD2. V lost 1 base, J lost 9 bases, and 8 bases stayed unmatched. Germline V gene lookup returns CDR1 MNHNS and CDR2 SASEGT. This CDR3 is 15 amino acids long. The CDR3 sequence: CASSEVGGALVEQFF. CDR3 nucleotide sequence: TGTGCCAGCAGTGAAGTCGGGGGGGCCCTCGTTGAGCAGTTCTTC.